This T cell receptor (beta chain) was observed in a study of cytomegalovirus exposure and HLA in healthy donors. About the study: Caucasian-associated ancestry cluster membership applied to approximately 80% of nearly 400 genotyped donors.

Points from the study as a whole: Some TCR beta chains (164 of them) were listed as cytomegalovirus-associated.

The CDR3 length is 12 residues. The V gene lost 3 bases and the J gene lost 6 bases, with 6 bases spanning the gap. In germline, CDR1 is SGDLS, CDR2 YYNGEE. With regard to this clone: Its antigen is still unknown.

The study ran its PCR with 60 Vbeta and 13 Jbeta primers. The table came from immunoSEQ multiplex PCR; TCRdb's copy has only in-frame clones and leaves some out. The repertoire consists of around 98,000 clones, with about 70% occurring once and the leading ten covering over 1%. This chain joins TRBV9 and TRBJ2-2; D is undetermined. The clonotype comes from a female donor in good health and CMV-seronegative. Sequencing input: PBMCs. The CDR3 is CASSGEAGELFF. CDR3 coding DNA: TGTGCCAGCAGCGGCGAAGCCGGGGAGCTGTTTTTT.